The clone carrying this T cell receptor (beta chain) has only a few counts. The antigen is not known. The entry originates in a study of graft-versus-host responses after intestinal transplantation. The germline V and J ends were trimmed by 5 bases and 11 bases, with 12 bases remaining between them. In germline, CDR1 is PRHDT, CDR2 FYEKMQ (reference sequence). The CDR3 runs 11 residues. The assay was immunoSEQ multiplex PCR, and TCRdb's table has in-frame clones only and misses some. The table has around 100,000 clones, 91% seen once. This clonotype originated in a human donor who was the organ donor for an intestinal transplant. The gene calls are TRBV13 and TRBJ1-1; a possible D gene is TRBD1 (5 bases). The specimen comprised unstimulated CD4+ T cells sorted from spleen or lymph node cells, sampled before transplant. CDR3 DNA: TGTGCCAGCAGCCAACGGGGGAAGGCTTTCTTT. This translates into CASSQRGKAFF.